This TCR beta chain was observed in a study of identical twins. V dropped 9 bases and J dropped 3; count of bases not matched to a gene: 14. The length of the CDR3 is 17 residues. The germline CDR1 and CDR2 sequences are MNHNS and SASEGT. The cDNA had a unique molecular identifier and a template-switch universal primer site. TCRdb reprocessed the 5' RACE reads with MiXCR, giving one entry per CDR3 protein. This sample has roughly 490,000 distinct CDR3 sequences, with roughly an eighth found just once. These data are also associated with another study on yellow fever vaccine responses in identical twins.

Sequencing was done on a sample of CD4+ T cells sorted from blood. The chain recombines TRBV6-1 with TRBJ2-2, with 9 bases matching TRBD1. The source is a young woman in good health. CDR3 nucleotides: TGTGCCAGTCACCTGGGGAGTGGGACAGGGTACACCGGGGAGCTGTTTTTT. It translates to CASHLGSGTGYTGELFF.